This entry is about one TCR beta chain. The antigen is unknown. This entry belongs to a study of cytomegalovirus exposure and HLA in healthy donors. Study findings and constraints: Most of the TCR beta V segments (in an earlier analysis) were productive either about 90% or about 30% of the time. CMV serostatus was the sole immune exposure data available. When a later analysis compared HLA-associated TCR beta chains with equally common others, the HLA-associated chains turned out to be more clonally expanded and to have lower generation probabilities. The authors judged a highly shared variant cluster likely a sequencing artifact.

PCR amplification relied on 60 Vbeta primers (plus 13 Jbeta primers). Method: immunoSEQ multiplex PCR; TCRdb's copy keeps in-frame clones and lacks some. In the table there are 150,000 to 200,000 clones, more than 75% of which are singletons. CDR3 size: 15 residues. The material sequenced was PBMCs. V usage is TRBV21-1 and J usage is TRBJ2-5; TRBD1, the D gene given by the table, was not confirmed from the DNA. TRBV21-1 constitutes a pseudogene. The clonotype was recovered from a girl aged 5-17 years in good health and CMV-seropositive. The CDR3 coding sequence is TGTGCCAGCAGCAAACCCCAACAGGGGGCTGCGACCCAGTACTTC. It codes for CASSKPQQGAATQYF.